The 30 T cell receptor beta chains below all came from one sample that was sequenced in a study of blood T cell repertoires in COVID-19. Measured with immunoSEQ multiplex PCR; TCRdb has only the in-frame clones, and not every one. The sample carries 200,000 to 250,000 clones, 80% to 90% recorded once. Material for sequencing was peripheral blood. These receptors were collected from a middle-aged man with active or convalescent COVID-19.

This clone was observed a handful of times. One junction end does not reproduce the germline sequence, and a read error may be involved. The chain carries TRBV2 and TRBJ2-7; TRBD2 matches 7 bases. Germline V gives CDR1 SNHLY, CDR2 FYNNEI. The CDR3 consists of 12 residues. The CDR3 loop is CASSQTSPGLHF. The DNA for the CDR3 is TGTGCCAGCAGCCAGACATCACCGGGACTACACTTC.

The chain links TRBV7-2 to TRBJ2-5; 7 bases fit TRBD1. CDR3 length equals 21 residues. Per germline, CDR1 SGHTA and CDR2 FQGNSA. V was clipped by 0 bases and J by 5 bases; unmatched bases: 24. CDR3 in amino acids: CASSLAPQSYTGAYPLETQYF. The CDR3 region has the DNA TGTGCCAGCAGCTTAGCCCCTCAGTCGTACACAGGGGCATACCCTTTGGAGACCCAGTACTTC.

The chain recombines TRBV7-3 with TRBJ2-3, with D possibly matching TRBD1 (6 bases). The CDR3 loop spans 16 amino acids. CDR1 SGHTA and CDR2 FQGTGA come from the germline V gene. V lost 2 bases and J 3 bases, leaving 15 bases between the germline ends. CDR3 residues: CASSLRGRGETDTQYF. The CDR3 bases are TGTGCCAGCAGCTTACGTGGCAGGGGAGAAACAGATACGCAGTATTTT. Full variable domain (outside the CDR3, taken from reference TRBV7-3 and TRBJ2-3): GAGVSQTPSNKVTEKGKYVELRCDPISGHTALYWYRQSLGQGPEFLIYFQGTGAADDSGLPNDRFFAVRPEGSVSTLKIQRTERGDSAVYLCASSLRGRGETDTQYFGPGTRLTVL.

The chain links TRBV28 to TRBJ1-1; no firm D call. This CDR3 has 12 residues. The V end lost 6 bases, the J end lost 0 bases, and 5 bases lay between the germline ends. From germline, CDR1 is MDHEN and CDR2 SYDVKM. CDR3 loop: CASRSLNTEAFF. In DNA, the CDR3 is TGTGCCAGCAGGAGCTTGAACACTGAAGCTTTCTTT.

The chain has TRBV19 and TRBJ2-1; D is perhaps TRBD2 (6 bases). Trimming removed 0 bases from V and 0 bases from J, with 18 bases in between. Germline CDR1 LNHDA, CDR2 SQIVND (reference sequence). This CDR3 has 19 residues. The CDR3 loop is CASSIETGTYRSSYNEQFF. The CDR3 DNA reads TGTGCCAGTAGTATAGAGACGGGGACTTATCGTAGCTCCTACAATGAGCAGTTCTTC. Combining the CDR3 with reference TRBV19 and TRBJ2-1 gives the whole variable domain DGGITQSPKYLFRKEGQNVTLSCEQNLNHDAMYWYRQDPGQGLRLIYYSQIVNDFQKGDIAEGYSVSREKKESFPLTVTSAQKNPTAFYLCASSIETGTYRSSYNEQFFGPGTRLTVL.

The rearrangement uses TRBV14 and TRBJ1-6; TRBD1 might be the D (6 bases). V lost 6 bases and J lost 4, with 16 bases in between. The length of the CDR3 is 16 residues. Looked up from germline, CDR1 is SGHDN and CDR2 is FVKESK. The CDR3 protein is CASSPTGALYNSPLHF. DNA of the CDR3: TGTGCCAGCAGTCCGACAGGAGCCCTATATAATTCACCCCTCCACTTT.

This clone was counted only a few times. V usage is TRBV9 and J usage is TRBJ1-1; no definite D call. The CDR3 loop spans 14 amino acids. V lost 0 bases and J 5 bases, leaving 11 bases between the germline ends. Per the germline V gene, CDR1 is SGDLS and CDR2 is YYNGEE. Here the CDR3 DNA reads TGTGCCAGCAGCGTAGAGCCAGGAAGGACTGAAGCTTTCTTT. Protein product: CASSVEPGRTEAFF.

The chain employs TRBV6-5 and TRBJ2-5, with 9 nucleotides matching TRBD1. The CDR3 length is 13 residues. CDR1 MNHEY and CDR2 SVGAGI come from the germline V gene. Losses at the gene ends were 10 bases for V and 8 bases for J; bases not matched to a gene: 11. Here the CDR3 reads CATLRGQGATQYF. The CDR3 DNA reads as TGTGCCACCCTACGGGGACAGGGCGCCACCCAGTACTTC.

The table lists this clone with a count of one. CDR3 nucleotides: TGTGCCACCAGTGCCACCGGGACTCTCCCCTACGAGCAGTACTTC. Translated: CATSATGTLPYEQYF. This chain links TRBV24-1 with TRBJ2-7, with D maybe TRBD2 (6 bases). The germline CDR1 and CDR2 sequences are KGHDR and SFDVKD. This CDR3 has 15 amino acids. V was cut by 5 bases and J by 2 bases, with 15 bases left in between.

Worth noting for this clone: Different DNA sequences within this sample yield the same CDR3. The rearrangement uses TRBV9 and TRBJ2-1; D perhaps matches TRBD1 (7 bases). CDR3 length: 13 residues. V was trimmed by 0 bases and J by 7 bases, leaving 8 bases between them. From germline, CDR1 is SGDLS and CDR2 YYNGEE. DNA of the CDR3: TGTGCCAGCAGCGTAGCAGGGGGGAATGAGCAGTTCTTC. This translates into CASSVAGGNEQFF. Looking up the rest from reference TRBV9 and TRBJ2-1 gives the full variable domain: DSGVTQTPKHLITATGQRVTLRCSPRSGDLSVYWYQQSLDQGLQFLIQYYNGEERAKGNILERFSAQQFPDLHSELNLSSLELGDSALYFCASSVAGGNEQFFGPGTRLTVL.

This clone was counted a few times. The rearrangement links TRBV3-1 (or the pseudogene TRBV3-2) to TRBJ2-1, with D uncertain. Trimming removed 1 base at V and 10 bases at J, with 5 bases between. The CDR3 extends over 11 amino acids. Germline lookup yields CDR1 LGHDT and CDR2 YNNKEL (reference sequence). The CDR3 loop is CASSQVREQFF. The CDR3 bases are TGTGCCAGCAGCCAAGTCCGGGAGCAGTTCTTC.

The chain links TRBV5-6 to TRBJ1-2, with a tentative D call TRBD1 (5 bases). Germline values: CDR1 SGHDT, CDR2 YYEEEE. V dropped 0 bases and J dropped 4 bases, with 19 bases sitting between them. This CDR3 region has 17 residues. The CDR3: CASSLVPGGALGYGYTF. The CDR3 nucleotides read TGTGCCAGCAGCTTGGTCCCCGGGGGAGCCCTTGGCTATGGCTACACCTTC.

This chain links TRBV7-3 with TRBJ2-2, with TRBD1 identical over 7 bases. The germline V gene encodes CDR1 SGHTA and CDR2 FQGTGA. CDR3 length: 16 amino acids. V lost 2 bases to trimming and J lost 0 bases; unmatched junction nucleotides: 3. The CDR3 DNA is TGTGCCAGCAGCTTATTAGGGACAGCGAACACCGGGGAGCTGTTTTTT. Its translation is CASSLLGTANTGELFF.

The CDR3 DNA is TGTGCCAGCAGTTTACTCTCCGCAAACTATGGCTACACCTTC. Amino acids: CASSLLSANYGYTF. The V call is TRBV25-1, the J call TRBJ1-2; D is uncertain. Trimming stripped 5 bases from V and 2 bases from J, with 12 bases between. The CDR3 spans 14 residues. The germline V gene has CDR1 MGHDK and CDR2 SYGVNS.

This clone was seen more than once but under ten times. J is TRBJ1-6 and V is TRBV28; the D is unclear. The length of the CDR3 is 15 residues. The V end was cut by 6 bases, the J end by 0 bases, with 9 bases between. Germline CDR1 MDHEN, CDR2 SYDVKM. The DNA for the CDR3 is TGTGCCAGCAGATATACTAACTCCTATAATTCACCCCTCCACTTT. Residues: CASRYTNSYNSPLHF.

In its sample, this clone was seen once. V is TRBV7-2 and J is TRBJ2-3, with 14 bases fitting TRBD2. The CDR3 has 19 residues. Trimming removed 0 bases from V and 1 base from J; junction bases left unmatched: 6. Germline V CDR1 and CDR2: SGHTA, FQGNSA. This CDR3 reads CASSLAGLAGAGGTDTQYF. In nucleotides, the CDR3 is TGTGCCAGCAGCTTAGCGGGACTAGCGGGGGCCGGGGGCACAGATACGCAGTATTTT. The full variable domain, completed using reference TRBV7-2 and TRBJ2-3, is GAGVSQSPSNKVTEKGKDVELRCDPISGHTALYWYRQSLGQGLEFLIYFQGNSAPDKSGLPSDRFSAERTGGSVSTLTIQRTQQEDSAVYLCASSLAGLAGAGGTDTQYFGPGTRLTVL.

The chain couples TRBV5-4 to TRBJ2-5; 10 positions match TRBD2. The germline V gene encodes CDR1 SGHNT and CDR2 YYREEE (reference sequence). There are 16 residues in the CDR3. Unmatched junction bases numbered 11, after V lost 4 bases and J lost 5 bases. The CDR3 loop reads CASSPESGGADETQYF. The CDR3 DNA is TGTGCCAGCAGCCCCGAAAGCGGGGGGGCGGATGAGACCCAGTACTTC.

DNA of the CDR3: TGTGCCAGCAGCTTAGTCGGGACTAGTCAAGAGACCCAGTACTTC. The encoded protein is CASSLVGTSQETQYF. The chain employs TRBV11-2 and TRBJ2-5, with 8 bases that match TRBD2. Losses at the gene ends were 1 base for V and 2 bases for J; bases not matched to a gene: 3. Looked up from germline, CDR1 is SGHAT and CDR2 is FQNNGV. The CDR3 extends over 15 amino acids. Supplemented by reference TRBV11-2 and TRBJ2-5, the full variable domain reads EAGVAQSPRYKIIEKRQSVAFWCNPISGHATLYWYQQILGQGPKLLIQFQNNGVVDDSQLPKDRFSAERLKGVDSTLKIQPAKLEDSAVYLCASSLVGTSQETQYFGPGTRLLVL.

The gene calls are TRBV28 and TRBJ1-3; perhaps TRBD1 as D (5 bases). Trimming shortened V by 6 bases and J by 2 bases, and 14 bases separated the two germline ends. This CDR3 has 15 residues. CDR1 is MDHEN and CDR2 is SYDVKM in the germline V gene. CDR3 nucleotides: TGTGCCAGCAGAGGGCAGGGCGATACTGGAAACACCATATATTTT. Translating gives CASRGQGDTGNTIYF.

This rearrangement joins TRBV29-1 to TRBJ2-3; 8 positions agree with TRBD2. Losses at the gene ends were 0 bases for V and 7 bases for J; bases not matched to a gene: 9. This CDR3 is 15 amino acids long. The germline gives CDR1 SQVTM, CDR2 ANQGSEA. The CDR3: CSVEDRGSGAYTQYF. CDR3 sequence (DNA): TGCAGCGTTGAAGATCGGGGTAGCGGGGCATATACGCAGTATTTT.

V usage is TRBV2 and J usage is TRBJ2-7; 11 nucleotides align to TRBD2. J gave up 0 bases and V 6 bases, and 10 bases lay outside the gene matches. CDR3 length: 17 amino acids. The germline V gene has CDR1 SNHLY and CDR2 FYNNEI. The CDR3 spells CASRLAGGYSSSYEQYV. The DNA for the CDR3 is TGTGCCAGCAGGCTAGCGGGGGGCTACTCAAGCTCCTACGAGCAGTACGTC.

This sequence joins TRBV28 and TRBJ2-5; D possibly corresponds to TRBD1 (6 bases). The germline gives CDR1 MDHEN, CDR2 SYDVKM. Deletions cut 3 bases from V and 4 bases from J, with 12 bases between. The length of the CDR3 is 14 residues. The CDR3 spells CASSFQGSGETQYF. The CDR3 DNA sequence: TGTGCCAGCAGTTTTCAGGGGTCGGGAGAGACCCAGTACTTC.

The chain employs TRBV28 and TRBJ1-5; unclear D gene. The CDR3 sequence is 13 residues long. Trimming removed 4 bases at V and 5 bases at J, with 9 bases between. Germline V gene sequence: CDR1 MDHEN, CDR2 SYDVKM. CDR3 DNA: TGTGCCAGCAGTTGGTATCAGGATCAGCCCCAGCATTTT. Residues: CASSWYQDQPQHF.

This chain links TRBV4-1 with TRBJ1-2; D might be TRBD1 (5 bases). The CDR3 has 15 residues. Trimming took 4 bases from V and 4 from J, leaving 16 bases between them. Germline V gene sequence: CDR1 MGHRA, CDR2 YSYEKL. CDR3 residues: CASSLIDSLGYGYTF. The CDR3 coding sequence is TGCGCCAGCAGCCTCATAGACAGTTTGGGCTATGGCTACACCTTC.

DNA of the CDR3: TGTGCCAGCTCGAGGACTATAATAAGCACAGATACGCAGTATTTT. Protein sequence: CASSRTIISTDTQYF. The chain joins TRBV6-5 to TRBJ2-3, with D possibly TRBD2 on 6 matching bases. The CDR3 totals 15 residues. From germline, CDR1 is MNHEY and CDR2 SVGAGI. V lost 8 bases and J lost 0, with 15 bases in between.

This rearrangement joins TRBV2 to TRBJ1-1, with D uncertain. The CDR3 totals 15 residues. Trimming stripped 3 bases from V and 0 bases from J, with 11 bases between. CDR1 is SNHLY, CDR2 FYNNEI, per germline. CDR3 region: CASSDPLPMNTEAFF. The DNA of the CDR3 is TGTGCCAGCAGTGACCCACTACCCATGAACACTGAAGCTTTCTTT.

In regard to this clone: This sample also contains other DNA sequences that code for the same CDR3. This sequence joins TRBV6-5 and TRBJ2-3; D ambiguous. Trimming removed 2 bases at V and 0 bases at J, with 9 bases between. Germline V gene data show CDR1 as MNHEY and CDR2 as SVGAGI. The CDR3 is 15 amino acids. CDR3 sequence reads: CASSYGTTSTDTQYF. DNA of the CDR3: TGTGCCAGCAGTTACGGTACGACTAGCACAGATACGCAGTATTTT.

This chain connects TRBV2 to TRBJ2-5; 9 bases line up with TRBD1. V was clipped by 6 bases and J by 5 bases; unmatched bases: 4. The germline gives CDR1 SNHLY, CDR2 FYNNEI. The CDR3 runs to 13 residues. CDR3 nucleotides: TGTGCCAGCAGAGGGACAGGGAAGGAGACCCAGTACTTC. Encoded protein: CASRGTGKETQYF.

The chain carries TRBV7-9 and TRBJ2-3; 9 nucleotides agree with TRBD1. The CDR3 is 15 amino acids. Germline CDR1 is SEHNR and CDR2 is FQNEAQ (reference sequence). Unmatched junction bases numbered 5, after V lost 5 bases and J lost 2 bases. The DNA for the CDR3 is TGTGCCAGCAGCCCTCACAGGGGGCCCACAGATACGCAGTATTTT. Encoded protein: CASSPHRGPTDTQYF.

The chain joins TRBV3-1 (or the pseudogene TRBV3-2) to TRBJ2-2, with TRBD1 identical over 7 bases. V gave up 4 bases and J gave up 5 bases; unmatched junction bases: 7. In germline, CDR1 is LGHDT, CDR2 YNNKEL (reference sequence). This CDR3 comprises 15 residues. The CDR3 spells CASSLRRQGTGELFF. CDR3 sequence (DNA): TGTGCCAGCAGCCTGCGAAGACAGGGAACCGGGGAGCTGTTTTTT.